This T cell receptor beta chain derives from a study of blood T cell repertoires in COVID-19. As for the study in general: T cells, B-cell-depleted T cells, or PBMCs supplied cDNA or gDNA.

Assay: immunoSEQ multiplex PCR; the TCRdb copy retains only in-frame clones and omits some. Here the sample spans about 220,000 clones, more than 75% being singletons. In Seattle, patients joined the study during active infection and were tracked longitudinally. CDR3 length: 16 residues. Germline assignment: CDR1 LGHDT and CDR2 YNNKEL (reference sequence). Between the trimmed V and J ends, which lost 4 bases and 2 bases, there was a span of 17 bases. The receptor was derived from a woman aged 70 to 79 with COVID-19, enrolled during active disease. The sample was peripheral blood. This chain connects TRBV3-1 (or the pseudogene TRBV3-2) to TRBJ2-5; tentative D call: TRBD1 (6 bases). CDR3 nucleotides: TGTGCCAGCAGCCCAAGGGGGTCCGCCGGGCAAGAGACCCAGTACTTC. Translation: CASSPRGSAGQETQYF.